This T cell receptor (beta chain) emerged from a study of T cell clonality in common variable immunodeficiency. This clone was observed many times. Read data end 3 residues before the CDR3 end; the end is taken from the germline J gene. Germline CDR1 SGHTA, CDR2 FQGNSA. V shed 4 bases, J shed 2 bases, and the junction held 8 bases outside the gene matches. The CDR3 sequence is 15 residues long. Data came from immunoSEQ multiplex PCR; TCRdb stores just in-frame clones and leaves some out. The sample includes around 40,000 clones, none of them occurring once. The receptor was isolated from a person between 18 and 70 years old in good health. Specimen: peripheral blood mononuclear cells. V gene TRBV7-2 combines with J gene TRBJ2-7; 7 nucleotides agree with TRBD2. Partial CDR3 DNA: TGTGCCAGCAGCTCACAGCGGGGAACAGCCTACGAG. It encodes CASSSQRGTAYE. The complete CDR3 sequence is CASSSQRGTAYEQYF.